Listed below are T cell receptor beta chains from one sample, sequenced in a study of patients and donors after allogeneic stem cell transplantation. Each CDR3 protein gets one entry after TCRdb re-called the RT-PCR reads with MiXCR. The table lists 410,000 or so distinct CDR3 sequences, more than 15% of them singletons. Sequencing was performed on blood, either unsorted or a sorted T cell fraction (not recorded which). These receptors were collected from a human donor who was either an allogeneic HSCT recipient or a stem cell or donor lymphocyte infusion donor (not recorded which). It is not recorded whose cells these are; they may come from a transplant donor. Both conserved end residues are part of each CDR3. The D gene is left open where the match is weak. Size is stated for part of the rows, as once, few or many counts, or as a class when the clone is expanded.

TRBV2,few,TRBJ1-2,TRBD1,TGTGCCAGCAGTGGGAGACAGGGCTCGGGTGGCTACACCTTC,CASSGRQGSGGYTF
TRBV12-3/TRBV12-4,-,TRBJ2-1,-,TGTGCCAGCAGGCCGACAGGTCGGAGCTCCTACAATGAGCAGTTCTTC,CASRPTGRSSYNEQFF
TRBV2,-,TRBJ2-5,TRBD1,TGTGCCAGCAGTGTCAACAGGGGACGAGAGACCCAGTACTTC,CASSVNRGRETQYF
TRBV18,few,TRBJ1-5,-,TGTGCCAGCTCACCCGGACTTAGCAATCAGCCCCAGCATTTT,CASSPGLSNQPQHF
TRBV20-1,few,TRBJ2-2,-,TGCAGTGCTCTACACAGTGGCACCGGGGAGCTGTTTTTT,CSALHSGTGELFF
TRBV7-2,-,TRBJ2-5,-,TGTGCCAGCAGTCCTAGGCAGGGTTGGGAGACCCAGTACTTC,CASSPRQGWETQYF
TRBV20-1,few,TRBJ2-7,-,TGCAGTGCTAGAATGGGCGGACTGAAAAACTACGAGCAGTACTTC,CSARMGGLKNYEQYF
TRBV10-3,many,TRBJ2-2,-,TGTGCCATCACCCGCAAACCCGGGGAGCTGTTTTTT,CAITRKPGELFF
TRBV11-3,-,TRBJ2-3,-,TGTGCCAGCAGCTTAGAAGGGTCGGGAGCGGTTACAGATACGCAGTATTTT,CASSLEGSGAVTDTQYF
TRBV15,few,TRBJ2-7,-,TGTGCCACCAGCAGAGAACCCGCACGGCAGTACTTC,CATSREPARQYF
TRBV20-1,-,TRBJ2-1,TRBD2,TGCAGTGCTAGACGGACTAGCGGCGCCCTTTACAATGAGCAGTTCTTC,CSARRTSGALYNEQFF
TRBV4-1,-,TRBJ1-1,-,TGCGCCAGCAGCCAAGAGGGGGGGCGTGTGAACACTGAAGCTTTCTTT,CASSQEGGRVNTEAFF
TRBV20-1,few,TRBJ2-5,TRBD1,TGCAGTGCCTCAAAACAGGGGGAGACCCAGTACTTC,CSASKQGETQYF
TRBV10-3,few,TRBJ1-3,-,TGTGCCATCAGTGAGTCGAATGGAAACACCATATATTTT,CAISESNGNTIYF
TRBV4-2,few,TRBJ1-4,-,TGTGCCAGCAGCCAAGCGCGGGGACAATCTAATGAAAAACTGTTTTTT,CASSQARGQSNEKLFF
TRBV9,few,TRBJ2-3,-,TGTGCCAGCAGCGTAGAAGACGATCATACGCAGTATTTT,CASSVEDDHTQYF
TRBV7-7,few,TRBJ2-2,TRBD2,TGTGCCAGCAGCTCAGCGGGGCCGACTAGCGGGCCCTACACCGGGGAGCTGTTTTTT,CASSSAGPTSGPYTGELFF
TRBV20-1,-,TRBJ2-3,TRBD2,TGCAGTGCTAGAGTTAGCGGGAGAACAGATACGCAGTATTTT,CSARVSGRTDTQYF
TRBV2,-,TRBJ2-5,TRBD2,TGTGCCAGCAGTGAAGCGACTAGCGGGGCCGGGGCCCAGTACTTC,CASSEATSGAGAQYF
TRBV5-5,few,TRBJ1-1,-,TGTGCCAGCAGCAAACAGGGCCACACTGAAGCTTTCTTT,CASSKQGHTEAFF
TRBV12-3/TRBV12-4,-,TRBJ2-3,TRBD2,TGTGCCAGCACCCCAGCGGGAGGGCCCACAGATACGCAGTATTTT,CASTPAGGPTDTQYF
TRBV11-3,-,TRBJ2-1,-,TGTGCCAGCAGCTTAGGGTGGCGGTCCTACAATGAGCAGTTCTTC,CASSLGWRSYNEQFF
TRBV10-3,few,TRBJ1-3,-,TGTGCCATCAGTGAGGCCCGTTCTTCTGGAAACACCATATATTTT,CAISEARSSGNTIYF
TRBV12-3/TRBV12-4,many,TRBJ2-3,TRBD1,TGTGCCAGCAGGGGGACAGGACTTAACACAGATACGCAGTATTTT,CASRGTGLNTDTQYF
TRBV25-1,few,TRBJ1-4,TRBD1,TGTGCCAGCAGTGTTACCGGGACAGGGGAAAAACTGTTTTTT,CASSVTGTGEKLFF
TRBV7-9,-,TRBJ1-2,-,TGTGCCAGCATCCGGGACAACTATGGCTACACCTTC,CASIRDNYGYTF
TRBV2,-,TRBJ2-1,TRBD2,TGTGCCAGCAGTGAATTAGGTAGCGGGAGCTCCTACAATGAGCAGTTCTTC,CASSELGSGSSYNEQFF
TRBV2,-,TRBJ1-3,-,TGTGCCAGCAGTGAGCAGGGAGCATCTGGAAACACCATATATTTT,CASSEQGASGNTIYF
TRBV6-2/TRBV6-3,-,TRBJ1-1,-,TGTGCCAGCAGGTCAGCGGGCTGGGGCACTGAAGCTTTCTTT,CASRSAGWGTEAFF
TRBV9,few,TRBJ2-1,TRBD1,TGTGCCAGCAGCGTAGAACAGGGGATCTACAATGAGCAGTTCTTC,CASSVEQGIYNEQFF